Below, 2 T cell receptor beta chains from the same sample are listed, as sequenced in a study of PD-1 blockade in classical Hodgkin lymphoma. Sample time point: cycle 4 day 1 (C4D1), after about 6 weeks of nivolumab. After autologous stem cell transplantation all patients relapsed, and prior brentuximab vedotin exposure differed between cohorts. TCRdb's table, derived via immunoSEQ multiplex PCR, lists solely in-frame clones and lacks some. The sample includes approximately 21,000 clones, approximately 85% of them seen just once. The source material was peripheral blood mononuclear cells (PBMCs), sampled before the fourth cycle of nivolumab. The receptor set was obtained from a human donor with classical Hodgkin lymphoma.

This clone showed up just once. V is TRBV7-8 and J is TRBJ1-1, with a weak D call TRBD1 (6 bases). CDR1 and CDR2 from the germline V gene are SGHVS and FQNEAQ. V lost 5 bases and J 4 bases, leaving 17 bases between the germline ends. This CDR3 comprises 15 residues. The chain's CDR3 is CASSPGVPDGTEAFF. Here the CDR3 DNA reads TGTGCCAGCAGCCCAGGGGTTCCAGACGGCACTGAAGCTTTCTTT. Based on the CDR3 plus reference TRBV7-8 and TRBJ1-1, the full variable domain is GAGVSQSPRYKVAKRGQDVALRCDPISGHVSLFWYQQALGQGPEFLTYFQNEAQLDKSGLPSDRFFAERPEGSVSTLKIQRTQQEDSAVYLCASSPGVPDGTEAFFGQGTRLTVV.

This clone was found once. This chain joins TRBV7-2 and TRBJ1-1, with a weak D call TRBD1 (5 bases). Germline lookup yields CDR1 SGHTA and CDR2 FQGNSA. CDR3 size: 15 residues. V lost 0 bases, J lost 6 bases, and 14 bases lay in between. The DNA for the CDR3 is TGTGCCAGCAGCTTAGCCCAGGGTACTAAGTCTGAAGCTTTCTTT. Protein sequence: CASSLAQGTKSEAFF.